A selection of T cell receptor beta chains follows, all from one sample in a study of T cells in Graves' hyperthyroidism and ophthalmopathy. TCRdb re-called the multiplex PCR reads with MiXCR, one entry per CDR3 protein. The sample consists of a few hundred thousand distinct CDR3 sequences, around 19% of them appearing once. Sequencing was carried out using blood. The receptors were gathered from a man between 35 and 55 years old with Graves' hyperthyroidism. CDR3s include the opening cysteine and the closing phenylalanine or tryptophan. D genes are given only for firm matches. Not every row has a clone size; where given, it reads once, few, many or a size class.

CDR3 DNA: TGTGCCAGCACTCCCGGGGACATTCAGTACTTC
CDR3 protein: CASTPGDIQYF
CDR3 length: 11
D gene: -
clone size: many
J gene: TRBJ2-4
V gene: TRBV7-2

CDR3 DNA: TGCAGTGGTGAGGCCAAATACAATGAGCAGTTCTTC
CDR3 protein: CSGEAKYNEQFF
CDR3 length: 12
D gene: -
clone size: many
J gene: TRBJ2-1
V gene: TRBV20-1

CDR3 DNA: TGTGCCATCAGTGAGTCGGACAGAATGAACACTGAAGCTTTCTTT
CDR3 protein: CAISESDRMNTEAFF
CDR3 length: 15
D gene: -
clone size: -
J gene: TRBJ1-1
V gene: TRBV10-3

CDR3 DNA: TGTGCCAGCAGTCCCGGGACTAGCGGGGGGTTCTCCTACGAGCAGTACTTC
CDR3 protein: CASSPGTSGGFSYEQYF
CDR3 length: 17
D gene: TRBD2
clone size: many
J gene: TRBJ2-7
V gene: TRBV28

CDR3 DNA: TGTGCCAGCAGCTCCGATTACACTAATTCACCCCTCCACTTT
CDR3 protein: CASSSDYTNSPLHF
CDR3 length: 14
D gene: -
clone size: many
J gene: TRBJ1-6
V gene: TRBV5-6

CDR3 DNA: TGTGCCAGCAGAGAGAACCAGGGGTTTGATTACGAGCAGTACTTC
CDR3 protein: CASRENQGFDYEQYF
CDR3 length: 15
D gene: -
clone size: many
J gene: TRBJ2-7
V gene: TRBV27

CDR3 DNA: TGTGCCAGCGGACATCTTTTGGCCTCTGGAAACACCATATATTTT
CDR3 protein: CASGHLLASGNTIYF
CDR3 length: 15
D gene: -
clone size: -
J gene: TRBJ1-3
V gene: TRBV28

CDR3 DNA: TGTGCCAGCAGTTACTCGCCGGGGGCCCACTCCTACGAGCAGTACTTC
CDR3 protein: CASSYSPGAHSYEQYF
CDR3 length: 16
D gene: -
clone size: -
J gene: TRBJ2-7
V gene: TRBV6-5

CDR3 DNA: TGCGCCAGCAGCCAAAGATCAACTAATGAAAAACTGTTTTTT
CDR3 protein: CASSQRSTNEKLFF
CDR3 length: 14
D gene: -
clone size: few
J gene: TRBJ1-4
V gene: TRBV4-3

CDR3 DNA: TGTGCCAGCAGTACCTATCAGGGCGCAGATACGCAGTATTTT
CDR3 protein: CASSTYQGADTQYF
CDR3 length: 14
D gene: -
clone size: many
J gene: TRBJ2-3
V gene: TRBV2

CDR3 DNA: TGTGCCAGCAGTTACTCGACGCCGGGTTATGAGCAGTTCTTC
CDR3 protein: CASSYSTPGYEQFF
CDR3 length: 14
D gene: -
clone size: -
J gene: TRBJ2-1
V gene: TRBV6-2/TRBV6-3

CDR3 DNA: TGTGCCAGCAGTGAAGAACGTCTAAGTAACACCGGGGAGCTGTTTTTT
CDR3 protein: CASSEERLSNTGELFF
CDR3 length: 16
D gene: -
clone size: many
J gene: TRBJ2-2
V gene: TRBV2

CDR3 DNA: TGTGCCAGCAGTTACCACGCCGGGACAGGGGATTCCTACAATGAGCAGTTCTTC
CDR3 protein: CASSYHAGTGDSYNEQFF
CDR3 length: 18
D gene: TRBD1
clone size: -
J gene: TRBJ2-1
V gene: TRBV6-5

CDR3 DNA: TGTGCCAGCAGTCAAGACTCTGGGGCCAACGCCCTGACTTTC
CDR3 protein: CASSQDSGANALTF
CDR3 length: 14
D gene: -
clone size: few
J gene: TRBJ2-6
V gene: TRBV2

CDR3 DNA: TGTGCCAGCTCACCGATTTTATTAGGTGGGAACACTGAAGCTTTCTTT
CDR3 protein: CASSPILLGGNTEAFF
CDR3 length: 16
D gene: -
clone size: -
J gene: TRBJ1-1
V gene: TRBV18

CDR3 DNA: TGTGCCAGCTCACCAAGCGGCAGTTTGACCATGAACACTGAAGCTTTCTTT
CDR3 protein: CASSPSGSLTMNTEAFF
CDR3 length: 17
D gene: -
clone size: few
J gene: TRBJ1-1
V gene: TRBV18

CDR3 DNA: TGTGCCAGCAGTTACAAGTGGTGGCGCTCCTATGACTATGGCTACACCTTC
CDR3 protein: CASSYKWWRSYDYGYTF
CDR3 length: 17
D gene: -
clone size: -
J gene: TRBJ1-2
V gene: TRBV6-2/TRBV6-3

CDR3 DNA: TGTGCCACCAGCAGAGATGGAGTTGGTGCGGAAGCTTTCTTT
CDR3 protein: CATSRDGVGAEAFF
CDR3 length: 14
D gene: -
clone size: few
J gene: TRBJ1-1
V gene: TRBV15

CDR3 DNA: TGTGCCAGCACCGTTACGGGAGATTCACCCCTCCACTTT
CDR3 protein: CASTVTGDSPLHF
CDR3 length: 13
D gene: -
clone size: many
J gene: TRBJ1-6
V gene: TRBV27

CDR3 DNA: TGTGCCACTACCGGGACGGCCGGATTAGGCTCACCCCTCCACTTT
CDR3 protein: CATTGTAGLGSPLHF
CDR3 length: 15
D gene: -
clone size: many
J gene: TRBJ1-6
V gene: TRBV10-3

CDR3 DNA: TGTGCCAGCAGTTACTCAGCGGAGACCCAGTACTTC
CDR3 protein: CASSYSAETQYF
CDR3 length: 12
D gene: -
clone size: many
J gene: TRBJ2-5
V gene: TRBV6-2/TRBV6-3

CDR3 DNA: TGCAGTGCTACTAGCGGGGGCCAAAGCTCCTACGAGCAGTACTTC
CDR3 protein: CSATSGGQSSYEQYF
CDR3 length: 15
D gene: TRBD2
clone size: -
J gene: TRBJ2-7
V gene: TRBV20-1

CDR3 DNA: TGTGCCAGCAGCGTAGGGACAGAAAACACCGGGGAGCTGTTTTTT
CDR3 protein: CASSVGTENTGELFF
CDR3 length: 15
D gene: -
clone size: few
J gene: TRBJ2-2
V gene: TRBV9

CDR3 DNA: TGCAGTGCTAGAGGGACTAGCGGGGACACAGATACGCAGTATTTT
CDR3 protein: CSARGTSGDTDTQYF
CDR3 length: 15
D gene: TRBD2
clone size: few
J gene: TRBJ2-3
V gene: TRBV20-1

CDR3 DNA: TGTGCCAGCAGCGTAGGAGGGGGTTGGACTGAAGCTTTCTTT
CDR3 protein: CASSVGGGWTEAFF
CDR3 length: 14
D gene: -
clone size: -
J gene: TRBJ1-1
V gene: TRBV9

CDR3 DNA: TGTGCCACCAGCAGCAGGACTAACCTAAAGACCCAGTACTTC
CDR3 protein: CATSSRTNLKTQYF
CDR3 length: 14
D gene: -
clone size: few
J gene: TRBJ2-5
V gene: TRBV15

CDR3 DNA: TGCGCCAGCAGCTCGTTGGGACCCCACAATGAGCAGTTCTTC
CDR3 protein: CASSSLGPHNEQFF
CDR3 length: 14
D gene: -
clone size: -
J gene: TRBJ2-1
V gene: TRBV5-1

CDR3 DNA: TGCGCCAGCAGCGCCGGGGACAGCTACGAGCAGTACTTC
CDR3 protein: CASSAGDSYEQYF
CDR3 length: 13
D gene: TRBD1
clone size: many
J gene: TRBJ2-7
V gene: TRBV5-1

CDR3 DNA: TGTGCCTGGAGTGTACGGAGGCTAGGCCTTCAATGGTTCTACGAGCAGTACTTC
CDR3 protein: CAWSVRRLGLQWFYEQYF
CDR3 length: 18
D gene: -
clone size: few
J gene: TRBJ2-7
V gene: TRBV30

CDR3 DNA: TGTGCCATTAAGGACGGGGAGCTCTTTAACTATGGCTACACCTTC
CDR3 protein: CAIKDGELFNYGYTF
CDR3 length: 15
D gene: -
clone size: few
J gene: TRBJ1-2
V gene: TRBV7-9

CDR3 DNA: TGCAGTGCTGGCGGGACAGGGGAAGAGACCCAGTACTTC
CDR3 protein: CSAGGTGEETQYF
CDR3 length: 13
D gene: TRBD1
clone size: -
J gene: TRBJ2-5
V gene: TRBV20-1

CDR3 DNA: TGTGCCAGCTCACCACTCAGGGAGACCTACAATGAGCAGTTCTTC
CDR3 protein: CASSPLRETYNEQFF
CDR3 length: 15
D gene: -
clone size: -
J gene: TRBJ2-1
V gene: TRBV18

CDR3 DNA: TGTGCCAGCAGCCTTAGTACGGGACTAGCGGGAGAGATGCAGTACTTC
CDR3 protein: CASSLSTGLAGEMQYF
CDR3 length: 16
D gene: TRBD2
clone size: -
J gene: TRBJ2-5
V gene: TRBV7-2

CDR3 DNA: TGTGCCAGCAGTTCCCCCGGGACAGGTATGATGAACACTGAAGCTTTCTTT
CDR3 protein: CASSSPGTGMMNTEAFF
CDR3 length: 17
D gene: TRBD1
clone size: once
J gene: TRBJ1-1
V gene: TRBV28

CDR3 DNA: TGTGCCAGCACCTCGGGTGGGCATAGCAATCAGCCCCAGCATTTT
CDR3 protein: CASTSGGHSNQPQHF
CDR3 length: 15
D gene: -
clone size: many
J gene: TRBJ1-5
V gene: TRBV7-2

CDR3 DNA: TGTGCCTGGAGCCCGAACAGGGGGGATCAGCCCCAGCATTTT
CDR3 protein: CAWSPNRGDQPQHF
CDR3 length: 14
D gene: TRBD1
clone size: many
J gene: TRBJ1-5
V gene: TRBV30

CDR3 DNA: TGTGCCAGCAGTGTGCTTAGCTCCTACAATGAGCAGTTCTTC
CDR3 protein: CASSVLSSYNEQFF
CDR3 length: 14
D gene: -
clone size: many
J gene: TRBJ2-1
V gene: TRBV2

CDR3 DNA: TGTGCCTGGAGGTACTACACTGAAGCTTTCTTT
CDR3 protein: CAWRYYTEAFF
CDR3 length: 11
D gene: -
clone size: many
J gene: TRBJ1-1
V gene: TRBV30

CDR3 DNA: TGCAGTGCTAGCGGGGGGGCCTACAATGAGCAGTTCTTC
CDR3 protein: CSASGGAYNEQFF
CDR3 length: 13
D gene: TRBD2
clone size: -
J gene: TRBJ2-1
V gene: TRBV20-1

CDR3 DNA: TGTGCCAGCAGTTACACCCTAGGAGGGGTCGGGGAGCTGTTTTTT
CDR3 protein: CASSYTLGGVGELFF
CDR3 length: 15
D gene: -
clone size: many
J gene: TRBJ2-2
V gene: TRBV6-5

CDR3 DNA: TGTGCCAGCAGCACCGGGACAGGGGGCTTGAACACCGGGGAGCTGTTTTTT
CDR3 protein: CASSTGTGGLNTGELFF
CDR3 length: 17
D gene: TRBD1
clone size: many
J gene: TRBJ2-2
V gene: TRBV12-3/TRBV12-4

CDR3 DNA: TGCGCCAGCAGCCAAGAACGGGACACGGACTCCTACGAGCAGTACTTC
CDR3 protein: CASSQERDTDSYEQYF
CDR3 length: 16
D gene: -
clone size: -
J gene: TRBJ2-7
V gene: TRBV4-3

CDR3 DNA: TGTGCCAGCAGCTTGGGGACTGCGGGGGGGCAAGATACGCAGTATTTT
CDR3 protein: CASSLGTAGGQDTQYF
CDR3 length: 16
D gene: TRBD2
clone size: few
J gene: TRBJ2-3
V gene: TRBV7-8

CDR3 DNA: TGCAGTGCTAAGCGAAGCGGCCGCCTCTACGAGCAGTACTTC
CDR3 protein: CSAKRSGRLYEQYF
CDR3 length: 14
D gene: -
clone size: many
J gene: TRBJ2-7
V gene: TRBV20-1

CDR3 DNA: TGTGCCAGCAGCACGACTCAGACACGGGTCATTACCTACGAGCAGTACTTC
CDR3 protein: CASSTTQTRVITYEQYF
CDR3 length: 17
D gene: -
clone size: many
J gene: TRBJ2-7
V gene: TRBV7-9